The clone carrying this TCR beta chain was observed once. Its antigen is undetermined. Other DNA variants within this sample encode the same CDR3. Here immunoSEQ multiplex PCR was the method, and the copy in TCRdb shows in-frame clones only, minus some. The sample gives 84,000 or so clones, approximately 82% of which show up once; approximately 14% is in the top ten. Focal radiation with ipilimumab CTLA-4 blockade was given to patients with chemo-refractory metastatic non-small-cell lung cancer. These data originate in a study of radiotherapy plus CTLA-4 blockade in lung cancer. Background on the study: Disease control was present in roughly 29% of patients, and objective responses in approximately 18%.

Study results and caveats: After treatment with radiotherapy plus ipilimumab, TCR clones that came from the tumor expanded in blood.

This specimen was peripheral blood, taken from a patient treated with radiotherapy plus ipilimumab. The sequence derives from a human donor with non-small cell lung cancer that progressed on radiotherapy plus ipilimumab.

CDR3 coding DNA: TGCGCCAGCAGCTTGGCGGGGGGCGACACTGAAGCTTTCTTT. Residues: CASSLAGGDTEAFF. V and J are TRBV5-1 and TRBJ1-1; D may be TRBD1 (6 bases). Germline CDR1 and CDR2: SGHRS and YFSETQ. The CDR3 extends over 14 amino acids. The V end was cut by 0 bases, the J end by 3 bases, with 9 bases between.